These T cell receptor beta chains were read from a single sample in a study of vaccination effects on CD4 cells after COVID-19. No antigens are known for them. The table came from immunoSEQ multiplex PCR; TCRdb's copy has only in-frame clones and leaves some out. Among some 31,000 clones listed, around 73% were seen once. This specimen consisted of CD4+ T cells from PBMCs cultured with HCoV-OC43 spike peptides, obtained before COVID-19 vaccination. All receptors come from a human donor who received a COVID-19 vaccine. Both conserved end residues are part of each CDR3. The D gene is left open where the match is weak. Clone size is stated in some rows and not others, as once, few, many or a class when expanded.

TRBJ1-1,-,TRBV15,TRBD1,TGTGCCACCAGCAGGTCGAGGGGGCTAAGCACTGAAGCTTTCTTT,CATSRSRGLSTEAFF
TRBJ2-7,-,TRBV10-3,-,TGTGCCATCAGTGAGCCGGGCGGCAGGGCCACCTACGAGCAGTACTTC,CAISEPGGRATYEQYF
TRBJ2-5,-,TRBV4-1,TRBD2,TGCGCCAGCAGCCAAGTGGGAGCGGGGAATACCCAGTACTTC,CASSQVGAGNTQYF
TRBJ2-2,-,TRBV30,-,TGTGCCTGGAGGCAGAGGGGATACACCGGGGAGCTGTTTTTT,CAWRQRGYTGELFF
TRBJ2-6,-,TRBV9,TRBD2,TGTGCCAGCAGCGTAGCAGTTAGCGGGGATACTCTGGGGGCCAACGTCCTGACTTTC,CASSVAVSGDTLGANVLTF
TRBJ2-7,-,TRBV24-1,-,TGTGCCACCAGTGACAGGACTTCCTACGAGCAGTACTTC,CATSDRTSYEQYF
TRBJ1-1,few,TRBV11-2,-,TGTGCCAGCAGCTTAGAGGGCGGGGGTTTCCGCACTGAAGCTTTCTTT,CASSLEGGGFRTEAFF
TRBJ2-3,-,TRBV9,-,TGTGCCAGCAGCGAACGTCAGGGGGGTTTCACAGATACGCAGTATTTT,CASSERQGGFTDTQYF
TRBJ2-7,-,TRBV5-1,TRBD2,TGCGCCAGCAGACTGACTAGCGGGAGCTCCTACGAGCAGTACTTC,CASRLTSGSSYEQYF
TRBJ2-1,-,TRBV10-3,-,TGTGCCATCAGTGAGTATCCGGGGGCCGCCTACAATGAGCAGTTCTTC,CAISEYPGAAYNEQFF
TRBJ1-6,few,TRBV30,TRBD1,TGTGCCTGGAACCGGGACAGAGATTCACCCCTCCACTTT,CAWNRDRDSPLHF
TRBJ1-1,-,TRBV21-1,-,TGTGCCAGCAGCAAAGAAAGACCGAACACTGAAGCTTTCTTT,CASSKERPNTEAFF
TRBJ1-5,-,TRBV19,-,TGTGCCAGTAGTCGCAAGAGCAATCAGCCCCAGCATTTT,CASSRKSNQPQHF
TRBJ2-7,-,TRBV15,TRBD2,TGTGCCACCAGCAGGGGAGGACTAGCGGGGGACGAGCAGTACTTC,CATSRGGLAGDEQYF
TRBJ2-1,-,TRBV4-2,TRBD2,TGTGCCAGCAGCCAAGGCGTTGCACTAGCGGGCGGAGAGCAGTTCTTC,CASSQGVALAGGEQFF
TRBJ2-7,-,TRBV5-1,-,TGCGCCAGCAGCTTGGGAGGGGGAGGCTACGAGCAGTACTTC,CASSLGGGGYEQYF
TRBJ1-2,-,TRBV28,-,TGTGCCAGCAGTTCCCCCGGCAGGAAATATGGCTACACCTTC,CASSSPGRKYGYTF
TRBJ2-5,-,TRBV6-1,-,TGTGCCAGCAGTGCCCTAATCGGGGGCGGCCAAGAGACCCAGTACTTC,CASSALIGGGQETQYF
TRBJ1-1,-,TRBV6-5,TRBD1,TGTGCCAGCAGGGTAAACAGGGGTGATAACACTGAAGCTTTCTTT,CASRVNRGDNTEAFF
TRBJ1-2,-,TRBV2,TRBD1,TGTGCCAGCAGTGGGACAGGGACAGCCACTAACTATGGCTACACCTTC,CASSGTGTATNYGYTF
TRBJ2-5,-,TRBV4-3,-,TGCGCCAGCAGCCAAGAAAGGGGAGACTATCTGGAGACCCAGTACTTC,CASSQERGDYLETQYF
TRBJ1-5,-,TRBV19,-,TGTGCCAGTAGCACAGGGCCCCCTGTAGCCCAGCATTTT,CASSTGPPVAQHF